A selection of T cell receptor beta chains follows, all from one sample in a study of blood T cell repertoires in COVID-19. Libraries were prepared by immunoSEQ multiplex PCR; TCRdb keeps only in-frame clonotypes and omits some of them. The data show approximately 63,000 clones, roughly 87% seen once. Sequencing was performed on peripheral blood. The origin of the receptors is a man older than 75 in a cohort sampled during active COVID-19. Each CDR3 is given without its conserved first and last residue. Each record gives: D gene, V gene, CDR3 protein. The D gene is left open where the match is weak.

>TRBD2|TRBV7-8
ASSLGAGGTYNEQF
>TRBD2|TRBV24-1
ATRTRESEQY
>TRBD2|TRBV7-8
ASSLRRTSGGTISTDTQY
>TRBD1|TRBV12-3/TRBV12-4
ASRTGPYEQY
>TRBD2|TRBV10-3
AISETRLAGLTDTQY
>NA|TRBV30
AWRETRVSWDEQF
>TRBD2|TRBV30
AWSGLAGPSIGGELF
>TRBD1|TRBV19
ASSTTGALQETQY
>TRBD1|TRBV30
AWSRPGQQETQY
>NA|TRBV7-6
AKGGAGADTQY
>TRBD1|TRBV30
AWSNGQGAYSNQPQH
>NA|TRBV25-1
ASSEQTGFGSEQY
>NA|TRBV28
ASSLSQGMVNSPLH
>NA|TRBV7-9
ASSLELSTDTQY
>NA|TRBV7-9
ASRSGADSPLH
>TRBD1|TRBV7-6
ASSLATHRGFSYNEQF
>NA|TRBV28
ASSFFEAYNEQF
>TRBD2|TRBV2
ASRAEGGGAYEQY
>TRBD1|TRBV5-4
ASSLDGRGLSEQY
>TRBD1|TRBV2
ASSDRGVGTEAF
>NA|TRBV19
ATSTGQRTYEQY
>NA|TRBV5-5
ASSAGPGTGELF
>TRBD1|TRBV19
ASSMGDRVDTEAF
>NA|TRBV12-3/TRBV12-4
ASSTGFNQPQH
>TRBD2|TRBV3-1/TRBV3-2
ASSQDTLAGVHEQY
>TRBD2|TRBV4-1
ASSQREGTDTQY
>NA|TRBV7-2
ASSYVGGTLF
>NA|TRBV9
ASSPGSLNEQY
>NA|TRBV11-2
ASSLDLGFTDTQY
>TRBD1|TRBV3-1/TRBV3-2
ASSQGEGGGTEAF
>TRBD1|TRBV19
ASSPDRVDGYT
>TRBD1|TRBV18
ASSPRTGDAEAF
>NA|TRBV9
ASSVALGRGGTEAF
>NA|TRBV5-1
ASSYRAMNTEAF
>NA|TRBV9
ASSVATGTEAF
>NA|TRBV9
ASSVASRGNEKLF
>TRBD1|TRBV6-5
ASKTGTGGVETQY
>TRBD2|TRBV2
ASNREGRNNEQF
>NA|TRBV10-1
ASSAQGMGEQF
>TRBD2|TRBV30
AWSPIGTTTTDTQY